This entry lists 21 T cell receptor beta chains sequenced from one sample in a study of blood T cell repertoires in COVID-19. TCRdb's table, derived via immunoSEQ multiplex PCR, lists solely in-frame clones and lacks some. The sample lists fewer than 300,000 clones; about 93% were seen once. The sequencing input was PBMCs or T cells enriched from blood (not recorded which). Source of these receptors: a woman in her 30s who had recovered from COVID-19.

This chain uses TRBV11-1 with TRBJ2-5, with TRBD2 matching 7 bases. CDR3 length equals 15 residues. The V gene's germline CDR1 is SGHAT and CDR2 FQDESV (reference sequence). V gave up 4 bases and J gave up 6 bases; unmatched junction bases: 11. In DNA form, the CDR3 reads TGTGCCAGCAGCTCCCCCGGGGCGGGAGCGCAGACCCAGTACTTC. This gives the protein CASSSPGAGAQTQYF.

The CDR3: CASSEPGNSPLHF. CDR3 DNA sequence: TGTGCCAGCAGTGAACCAGGGAATTCACCCCTCCACTTT. The genes are TRBV6-1 and TRBJ1-6; perhaps TRBD1 as D (5 bases). The length of the CDR3 is 13 residues. Trimming stripped 2 bases from V and 7 bases from J, with 6 bases between. Germline V CDR1 and CDR2: MNHNS, SASEGT.

The CDR3 sequence is CATSAPGGSGRNEQFF. For the CDR3, the DNA is TGTGCCACCAGTGCTCCAGGGGGTAGCGGGAGGAATGAGCAGTTCTTC. The rearrangement joins TRBV24-1 to TRBJ2-1; TRBD2 agrees at 10 bases. The CDR3 length is 16 residues. CDR1 and CDR2 from the germline V gene are KGHDR and SFDVKD. Germline trimming cut 5 bases from V and 7 bases from J; bases unmatched to any gene: 10.

This rearrangement joins TRBV6-5 to TRBJ1-4; possible D gene TRBD1, 5 bases. The CDR3 is made up of 13 amino acids. Germline V lookup: CDR1 MNHEY, CDR2 SVGAGI. Trimming left V 8 bases short and J 6 bases short, with 13 bases between. CDR3: CASSRQSDEKLFF. The CDR3 DNA reads as TGTGCCAGCTCGAGACAGAGTGATGAAAAACTGTTTTTT.

V is TRBV6-2 or TRBV6-3 and J is TRBJ2-1; 11 bases map to TRBD2. The germline CDR1 and CDR2 sequences are MNHEY and SVGEGT. CDR3 length: 15 residues. The V segment lost 5 bases and the J segment 8 bases; nucleotides outside the gene matches: 8. This CDR3 is CASSPLAGVIYEQFF. The CDR3 DNA sequence: TGTGCCAGCAGTCCACTAGCGGGAGTTATTTATGAGCAGTTCTTC.

The chain employs TRBV7-8 and TRBJ1-5; 7 nucleotides agree with TRBD1. Per germline, CDR1 SGHVS and CDR2 FQNEAQ. V shed 1 base, J shed 1 base, and the junction held 13 bases outside the gene matches. The CDR3 is 19 residues long. CDR3 bases: TGTGCCAGCAGCTTAGACTCTAATACCGGGACAGTGAGCAATCAGCCCCAGCATTTT. Residues: CASSLDSNTGTVSNQPQHF.

The chain combines TRBV5-4 with TRBJ1-1; no firm D call. Trimming took 0 bases from V and 5 from J, leaving 11 bases between them. The CDR3 runs to 14 residues. The V gene's germline CDR1 is SGHNT and CDR2 YYREEE (reference sequence). DNA for the CDR3: TGTGCCAGCAGCTTGGCCGACCCGGGGACTGAAGCTTTCTTT. Its protein is CASSLADPGTEAFF.

V gene TRBV30 combines with J gene TRBJ2-1; 7 bases agree with TRBD2. Trimming at V came to 1 base and at J to 4 bases, leaving 1 base not matched to a gene. This CDR3 has 13 amino acids. CDR1 and CDR2 (germline): GTSNPN, SVGIG (reference sequence). The CDR3 here is CAWSGGRYNEQFF. CDR3 nucleotides: TGTGCCTGGAGTGGCGGGAGATACAATGAGCAGTTCTTC.

V and J are TRBV7-2 and TRBJ2-1; tentatively, D is TRBD2 (6 bases). V dropped 6 bases and J dropped 9 bases, with 21 bases sitting between them. There are 15 residues in the CDR3. Germline-derived CDR1 and CDR2 are SGHTA and FQGNSA. CDR3 protein: CASRDGGLPEGEQFF. The CDR3 DNA follows: TGTGCCAGCAGGGATGGGGGACTCCCGGAGGGTGAGCAGTTCTTC.

The chain recombines TRBV27 with TRBJ2-7, with TRBD2 matching 11 bases. With 5 bases clipped from V and 4 bases from J, the junction kept 10 bases outside the gene matches. The CDR3 runs to 16 residues. Germline V CDR1 and CDR2: MNHEY, SMNVEV (reference sequence). CDR3 DNA: TGTGCCAGCAGTCCAAGACCGACTAGCGGGATTTACGAGCAGTACTTC. As protein: CASSPRPTSGIYEQYF.

The rearrangement uses TRBV5-1 and TRBJ1-2; 7 bases map to TRBD1. V trimming: 4 bases; J trimming: 4 bases; junction bases outside the gene matches: 4. CDR1 and CDR2 from the germline V gene are SGHRS and YFSETQ. This CDR3 comprises 13 residues. The CDR3 nucleotides read TGCGCCAGCAGCGATCGGGACAGCTATGGCTACACCTTC. Residues: CASSDRDSYGYTF.

In this sample, this clone turned up once. J is TRBJ2-1 and V is TRBV6-4, with 10 nucleotides matching TRBD2. The CDR3 runs to 15 residues. With 6 bases clipped from V and 9 bases from J, the junction kept 11 bases outside the gene matches. Germline CDR1 reads MRHNA; CDR2 reads SNTAGT. In nucleotides, the CDR3 is TGTGCCAGCAGGCCGGGACTAGCGAGTTCGCGTGAGCAGTTCTTC. It specifies CASRPGLASSREQFF.

The CDR3 sequence is CASSRKSGTGSYEQYF. As DNA, the CDR3 is TGTGCCAGTAGTAGGAAATCCGGGACAGGGTCCTACGAGCAGTACTTC. J is TRBJ2-7 and V is TRBV19, with 9 bases that match TRBD1. Looked up from germline, CDR1 is LNHDA and CDR2 is SQIVND (reference sequence). V trimming: 4 bases; J trimming: 1 base; junction bases outside the gene matches: 8. This CDR3 has 16 amino acids.

The genes are TRBV30 and TRBJ2-3; D possibly corresponds to TRBD2 (6 bases). CDR3 length: 14 residues. Trimming removed 2 bases from V and 6 bases from J, with 15 bases in between. Per germline, CDR1 GTSNPN and CDR2 SVGIG (reference sequence). CDR3 DNA: TGTGCCTGGAGTCTAGGTCTAGCGCAGGATACGCAGTATTTT. This encodes CAWSLGLAQDTQYF.

This clone has a single count. The chain has TRBV6-5 and TRBJ2-7; 7 bases line up with TRBD1. The CDR3 spans 14 residues. CDR1 is MNHEY and CDR2 is SVGAGI in the germline V gene. The V and J ends lost 6 bases and 2 bases, in that order; junction bases with no gene match: 7. The CDR3, as DNA: TGTGCCAGCAGCTCCCGACAGGGAGCCTACGAGCAGTACTTC. This sequence encodes CASSSRQGAYEQYF.

This clone has only one observation. The rearrangement uses TRBV4-2 and TRBJ2-3, with 11 positions matching TRBD2. Per the germline V gene, CDR1 is LGHNA and CDR2 is YNFKEQ. This CDR3 comprises 16 residues. The ends lost 0 bases at V and 4 bases at J; junction bases unmatched: 3. CDR3 coding DNA: TGTGCCAGCAGCCAAGATGCTAGCGGGAGGTCAGATACGCAGTATTTT. Its translation is CASSQDASGRSDTQYF.

CDR3 nucleotides: TGTGCCAGCAGTCCTACCGACAGGGGGAGCAATGAGCAGTTCTTC. The encoded protein is CASSPTDRGSNEQFF. The chain couples TRBV6-6 to TRBJ2-1; 9 nucleotides align to TRBD1. The CDR3 length is 15 residues. Germline loops: CDR1 MNHNY, CDR2 SVGAGI (reference sequence). With V trimmed by 5 bases and J by 6 bases, 8 bases remained unmatched.

This chain connects TRBV15 to TRBJ2-7; 7 bases agree with TRBD2. From germline, CDR1 is LNHNV and CDR2 YYDKDF (reference sequence). The V gene end was trimmed by 0 bases and the J gene end by 4 bases; junction bases not matched to a gene: 3. The CDR3 has 14 residues. CDR3 region: CATSRELGGYEQYF. DNA for the CDR3: TGTGCCACCAGCAGAGAACTGGGAGGGTACGAGCAGTACTTC.

This clone was counted only a few times. The rearrangement joins TRBV4-1 to TRBJ2-7, with a possible D match to TRBD2 (6 bases). The germline V and J ends were trimmed by 6 bases and 0 bases, with 15 bases remaining between them. CDR1 and CDR2 from the germline V gene are MGHRA and YSYEKL. This CDR3 has 15 residues. The CDR3 coding sequence is TGCGCCAGCAGTTGGGACTCGAAGAGCTCCTACGAGCAGTACTTC. This codes for CASSWDSKSSYEQYF.

V usage is TRBV3-1 (or the pseudogene TRBV3-2) and J usage is TRBJ2-1, with D tentatively TRBD2 (5 bases). CDR3 length: 16 amino acids. Germline V gene sequence: CDR1 LGHDT, CDR2 YNNKEL (reference sequence). The ends were cut back, 1 base at V and 0 bases at J, with 10 bases in the middle. Written as DNA, the CDR3 is TGTGCCAGCAGCCAAGGACCCAGCGGCTCCTACAATGAGCAGTTCTTC. Translating gives CASSQGPSGSYNEQFF.

This clone was seen more than once but under ten times. The rearrangement links TRBV29-1 to TRBJ1-3; 7 positions match TRBD1. This CDR3 is 15 amino acids long. CDR1 is SQVTM and CDR2 is ANQGSEA in the germline V gene. The V segment lost 5 bases and the J segment 3 bases; nucleotides outside the gene matches: 10. CDR3 residues: CSVSPGQECGNTIYF. The CDR3 DNA reads as TGCAGCGTTTCCCCCGGACAGGAATGTGGAAACACCATATATTTT.